The rows below give T cell receptor beta chains drawn from one sample of a study of cytomegalovirus exposure and HLA in healthy donors. Clones were sequenced by immunoSEQ multiplex PCR, and TCRdb holds only the in-frame ones, with some missing. The sample lists fewer than 200,000 clones; 86% were seen once. Sequencing used PBMCs. These TCRs come from a man younger than 30 in good health and CMV-seropositive. CDR3s include the opening cysteine and the closing phenylalanine or tryptophan. D genes are given only for firm matches. Only part of the rows carry a size: once, few, many, or a class if the clone is expanded.

j_call: TRBJ1-2; v_call: TRBV5-1; d_call: -; clone_size: -; cdr3_nt: TGCGCCAGCAGCTTGTTGCCCGGGTTAGATGGCTACACCTTC; cdr3_aa: CASSLLPGLDGYTF
j_call: TRBJ2-7; v_call: TRBV10-3; d_call: TRBD1; clone_size: -; cdr3_nt: TGTGCCATCAGTGATAGGGTCCAGGGGGCTAGGGAGCAGTACTTC; cdr3_aa: CAISDRVQGAREQYF
j_call: TRBJ2-3; v_call: TRBV4-1; d_call: -; clone_size: -; cdr3_nt: TGCGCCAGCAGCCAGGGGGGACAGAGGGGTAGAGATACGCAGTATTTT; cdr3_aa: CASSQGGQRGRDTQYF
j_call: TRBJ2-2; v_call: TRBV27; d_call: TRBD1; clone_size: -; cdr3_nt: TGTGCCAGCAGTTTCTCTGGGACAGGGGGCTTGGTCGGGGAGCTGTTTTTT; cdr3_aa: CASSFSGTGGLVGELFF
j_call: TRBJ2-5; v_call: TRBV18; d_call: -; clone_size: -; cdr3_nt: TGTGCCAGCTCACCACCGACAGAAGAGACCCAGTACTTC; cdr3_aa: CASSPPTEETQYF
j_call: TRBJ2-1; v_call: TRBV5-6; d_call: -; clone_size: -; cdr3_nt: TGTGCCAGCAGCTTCCCGATGGAGGATGAGCAGTTCTTC; cdr3_aa: CASSFPMEDEQFF
j_call: TRBJ1-1; v_call: TRBV4-3; d_call: TRBD1; clone_size: -; cdr3_nt: TGCGCCAGCTCGGAGACAGGGGTTACTGAAGCTTTCTTT; cdr3_aa: CASSETGVTEAFF
j_call: TRBJ1-2; v_call: TRBV7-9; d_call: TRBD1; clone_size: -; cdr3_nt: TGTGCCAGCAGCTTACCCCCCCGGGACAGGGGGCTAGATGGCTACACCTTC; cdr3_aa: CASSLPPRDRGLDGYTF
j_call: TRBJ1-5; v_call: TRBV4-2; d_call: -; clone_size: -; cdr3_nt: TGTGCCAGCAGCCAAGAGAGAGGGTTTGAGCCCCAGCATTTT; cdr3_aa: CASSQERGFEPQHF
j_call: TRBJ1-5; v_call: TRBV2; d_call: TRBD1; clone_size: -; cdr3_nt: TGTGCCAGCAATGAGGGACAGACAAGGAATCAGCCCCAGCATTTT; cdr3_aa: CASNEGQTRNQPQHF
j_call: TRBJ1-1; v_call: TRBV7-9; d_call: TRBD1; clone_size: -; cdr3_nt: TGTGCCAGCAGCTTCCCCGGGACAGTTGAAGCTTTCTTT; cdr3_aa: CASSFPGTVEAFF
j_call: TRBJ2-2; v_call: TRBV19; d_call: -; clone_size: -; cdr3_nt: TGTGCCAGTAGTATAGATCTGGGGGGCACCGGGGAGCTGTTTTTT; cdr3_aa: CASSIDLGGTGELFF
j_call: TRBJ2-7; v_call: TRBV27; d_call: -; clone_size: -; cdr3_nt: TGTGCCAGCAATCCGGGGGGCCGGTCCTACGAGCAGTACTTC; cdr3_aa: CASNPGGRSYEQYF
j_call: TRBJ2-7; v_call: TRBV7-6; d_call: TRBD2; clone_size: -; cdr3_nt: TGTGCCAGCAGCTTATTTCCTGGGGGGGCCTACGAGCAGTACTTC; cdr3_aa: CASSLFPGGAYEQYF
j_call: TRBJ1-2; v_call: TRBV28; d_call: -; clone_size: -; cdr3_nt: TGTGCCAGCAGGCCCGGTGGGGCCTATGGCTACACCTTC; cdr3_aa: CASRPGGAYGYTF
j_call: TRBJ2-1; v_call: TRBV7-7; d_call: -; clone_size: -; cdr3_nt: TGTGCTAGCAGTGTGGGGCGTTACAATGAGCAGTTCTTC; cdr3_aa: CASSVGRYNEQFF
j_call: TRBJ2-5; v_call: TRBV5-1; d_call: TRBD2; clone_size: -; cdr3_nt: TGCGCCAGCAGCCCCAATCGGGAGCTAGCGGGGCAGGAGACCCAGTACTTC; cdr3_aa: CASSPNRELAGQETQYF
j_call: TRBJ2-5; v_call: TRBV27; d_call: TRBD2; clone_size: -; cdr3_nt: TGTGCCAGCAGTGGAGAGGGAGGGTTAGAGACCCAGTACTTC; cdr3_aa: CASSGEGGLETQYF
j_call: TRBJ1-1; v_call: TRBV27; d_call: -; clone_size: -; cdr3_nt: TGTGCCAGCAAAACAGGGTGGACTGAAGCTTTCTTT; cdr3_aa: CASKTGWTEAFF
j_call: TRBJ2-1; v_call: TRBV7-3; d_call: -; clone_size: -; cdr3_nt: TGTGCCAGCAGCTTATATTCAGACAGCTCCTACAATGAGCAGTTCTTC; cdr3_aa: CASSLYSDSSYNEQFF
j_call: TRBJ1-5; v_call: TRBV12-5; d_call: -; clone_size: few; cdr3_nt: TGTGCTAGTGGTTTAGGAGGGAACCAGCATTTT; cdr3_aa: CASGLGGNQHF
j_call: TRBJ1-5; v_call: TRBV7-9; d_call: -; clone_size: -; cdr3_nt: TGTGCCAGCAGCCGAGGGGAGGAGAGCAATCAGCCCCAGCATTTT; cdr3_aa: CASSRGEESNQPQHF
j_call: TRBJ1-2; v_call: TRBV14; d_call: -; clone_size: -; cdr3_nt: TGTGCCAGCAGCCCCTGGGGGAGACAGGTTAACTATGGCTACACCTTC; cdr3_aa: CASSPWGRQVNYGYTF
j_call: TRBJ2-3; v_call: TRBV19; d_call: TRBD1; clone_size: -; cdr3_nt: TGTGCCAGTAGTACCTTTAAGACAGGGCGCTTTCGGACAGATACGCAGTATTTT; cdr3_aa: CASSTFKTGRFRTDTQYF
j_call: TRBJ1-3; v_call: TRBV19; d_call: -; clone_size: -; cdr3_nt: TGTGCCAGCCGTGTCATGGCCGGAAACACCATATATTTT; cdr3_aa: CASRVMAGNTIYF